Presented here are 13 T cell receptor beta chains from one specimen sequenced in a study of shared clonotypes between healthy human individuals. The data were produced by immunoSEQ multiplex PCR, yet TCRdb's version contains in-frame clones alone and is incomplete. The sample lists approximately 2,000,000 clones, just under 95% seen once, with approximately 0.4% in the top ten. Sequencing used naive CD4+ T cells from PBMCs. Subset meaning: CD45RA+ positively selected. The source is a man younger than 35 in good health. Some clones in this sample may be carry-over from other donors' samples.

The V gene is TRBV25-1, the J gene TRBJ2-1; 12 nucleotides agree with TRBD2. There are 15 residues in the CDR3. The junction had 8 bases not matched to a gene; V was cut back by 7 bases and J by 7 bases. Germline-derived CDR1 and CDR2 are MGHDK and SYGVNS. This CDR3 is CASIQTSGRGNEQFF. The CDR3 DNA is TGTGCCAGCATTCAGACTAGCGGGAGAGGGAATGAGCAGTTCTTC.

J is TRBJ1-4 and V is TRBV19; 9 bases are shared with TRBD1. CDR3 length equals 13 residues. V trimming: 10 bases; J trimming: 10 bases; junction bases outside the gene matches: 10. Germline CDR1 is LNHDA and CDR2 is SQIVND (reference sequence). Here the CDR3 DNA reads TGTGCCACCAGCCGGGACAGGGCGCGAAAACTGTTTTTT. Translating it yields CATSRDRARKLFF.

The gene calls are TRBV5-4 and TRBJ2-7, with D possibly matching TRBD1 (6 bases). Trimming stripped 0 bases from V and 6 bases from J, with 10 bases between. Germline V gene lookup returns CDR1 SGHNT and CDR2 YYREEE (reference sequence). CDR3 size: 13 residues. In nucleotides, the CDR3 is TGTGCCAGCAGCTTGGAACAGGGCCTCGAGCAGTACTTC. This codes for CASSLEQGLEQYF.

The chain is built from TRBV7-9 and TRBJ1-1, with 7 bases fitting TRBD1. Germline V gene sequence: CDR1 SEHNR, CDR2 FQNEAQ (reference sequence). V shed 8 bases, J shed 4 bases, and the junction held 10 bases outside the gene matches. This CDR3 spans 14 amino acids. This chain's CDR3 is CASGNKGAPTEAFF. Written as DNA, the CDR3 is TGTGCCAGCGGAAACAAGGGGGCGCCCACTGAAGCTTTCTTT.

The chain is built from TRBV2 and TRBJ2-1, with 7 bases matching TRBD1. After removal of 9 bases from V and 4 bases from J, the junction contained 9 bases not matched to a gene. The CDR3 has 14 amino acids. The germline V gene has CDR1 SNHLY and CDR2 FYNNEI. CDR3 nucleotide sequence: TGTGCCAGGCCGAGGACAGGCAAGTACAATGAGCAGTTCTTC. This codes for CARPRTGKYNEQFF.

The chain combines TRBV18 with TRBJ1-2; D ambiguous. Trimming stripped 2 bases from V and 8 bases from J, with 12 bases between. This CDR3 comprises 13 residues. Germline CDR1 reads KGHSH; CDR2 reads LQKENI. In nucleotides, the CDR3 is TGTGCCAGCTCACCAGGGATTACTATAGGCTACACCTTC. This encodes CASSPGITIGYTF.

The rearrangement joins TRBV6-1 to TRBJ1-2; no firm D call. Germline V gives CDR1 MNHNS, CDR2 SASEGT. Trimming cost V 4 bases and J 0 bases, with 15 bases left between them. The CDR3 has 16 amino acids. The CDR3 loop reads CASSVGLRPTNYGYTF. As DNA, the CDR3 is TGTGCCAGCAGTGTAGGTTTGAGGCCGACTAACTATGGCTACACCTTC.

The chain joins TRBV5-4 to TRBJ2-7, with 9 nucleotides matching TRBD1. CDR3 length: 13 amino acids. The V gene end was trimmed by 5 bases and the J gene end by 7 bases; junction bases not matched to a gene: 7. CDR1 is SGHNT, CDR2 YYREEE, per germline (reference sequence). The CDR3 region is CASSYTGGGEQYF. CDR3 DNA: TGTGCCAGCAGTTACACAGGGGGCGGGGAGCAGTACTTC.

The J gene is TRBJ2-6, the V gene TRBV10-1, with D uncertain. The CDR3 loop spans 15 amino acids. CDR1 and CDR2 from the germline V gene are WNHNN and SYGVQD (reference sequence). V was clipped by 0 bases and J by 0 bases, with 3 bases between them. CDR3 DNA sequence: TGCGCCAGCAGTGAGTCCAACTCTGGGGCCAACGTCCTGACTTTC. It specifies CASSESNSGANVLTF.

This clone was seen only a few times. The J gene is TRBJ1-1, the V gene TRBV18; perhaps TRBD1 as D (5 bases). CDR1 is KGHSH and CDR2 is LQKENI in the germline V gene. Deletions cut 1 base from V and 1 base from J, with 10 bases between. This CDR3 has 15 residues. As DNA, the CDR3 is TGTGCCAGCTCACCACGAGGGGTCAGGAACACTGAAGCTTTCTTT. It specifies CASSPRGVRNTEAFF. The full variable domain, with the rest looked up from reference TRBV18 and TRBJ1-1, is NAGVMQNPRHLVRRRGQEARLRCSPMKGHSHVYWYRQLPEEGLKFMVYLQKENIIDESGMPKERFSAEFPKEGPSILRIQQVVRGDSAAYFCASSPRGVRNTEAFFGQGTRLTVV.

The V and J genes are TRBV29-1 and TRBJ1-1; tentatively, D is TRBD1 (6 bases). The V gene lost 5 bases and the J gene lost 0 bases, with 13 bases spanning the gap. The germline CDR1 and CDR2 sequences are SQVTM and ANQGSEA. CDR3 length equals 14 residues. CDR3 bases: TGCAGCGTTCGACCGACAGGCCTGAACACTGAAGCTTTCTTT. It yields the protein CSVRPTGLNTEAFF. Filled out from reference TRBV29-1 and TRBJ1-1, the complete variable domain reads SAVISQKPSRDICQRGTSLTIQCQVDSQVTMMFWYRQQPGQSLTLIATANQGSEATYESGFVIDKFPISRPNLTFSTLTVSNMSPEDSSIYLCSVRPTGLNTEAFFGQGTRLTVV.

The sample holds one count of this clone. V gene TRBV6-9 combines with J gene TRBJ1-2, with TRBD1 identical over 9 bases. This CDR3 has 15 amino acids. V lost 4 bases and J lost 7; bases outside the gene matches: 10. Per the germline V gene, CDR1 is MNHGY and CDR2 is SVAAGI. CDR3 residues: CASSSPTGQGPGYTF. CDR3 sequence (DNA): TGTGCCAGCAGTTCCCCTACGGGACAGGGACCTGGCTACACCTTC.

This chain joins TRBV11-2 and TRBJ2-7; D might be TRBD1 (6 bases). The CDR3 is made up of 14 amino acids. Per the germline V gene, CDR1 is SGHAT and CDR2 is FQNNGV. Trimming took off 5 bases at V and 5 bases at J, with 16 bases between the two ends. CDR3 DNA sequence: TGTGCCAGCAGCCAAGGGGGTAGCTTAAACGAGCAGTACTTC. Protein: CASSQGGSLNEQYF.